This T cell receptor beta chain was sequenced during a study of blood T cell repertoires in COVID-19. Across the study: Sites across the United States, Italy and Spain contributed samples from acute and convalescent COVID-19. PBMCs, B-cell-depleted T cells, or T cells were the source of the cDNA or gDNA that made up the material.

The germline CDR1 and CDR2 sequences are LNHDA and SQIVND (reference sequence). With 8 bases clipped from V and 0 bases from J, the junction kept 6 bases outside the gene matches. The CDR3 has 15 amino acids. As processed by the authors: Amplifying reference gene primers gave estimates of nucleated cell counts. The method was immunoSEQ multiplex PCR; TCRdb's version includes in-frame clones alone and lacks a portion of them. From that table come the V and J calls and clone size; the DNA was used to work out D and trimming. The top ten hold approximately 7.9% of the sample, which has approximately 120,000 clones, 80% to 90% seen once.

Material for sequencing was peripheral blood. This sequence joins TRBV19 and TRBJ2-2, with 7 bases fitting TRBD1. The clonotype was recovered from a woman aged 80 or older with active or convalescent COVID-19. DNA for the CDR3: TGTGCCAGTTTACCCGGGACAGCGAACACCGGGGAGCTGTTTTTT. It is translated as CASLPGTANTGELFF. Full variable domain (outside the CDR3, taken from reference TRBV19 and TRBJ2-2): DGGITQSPKYLFRKEGQNVTLSCEQNLNHDAMYWYRQDPGQGLRLIYYSQIVNDFQKGDIAEGYSVSREKKESFPLTVTSAQKNPTAFYLCASLPGTANTGELFFGEGSRLTVL.